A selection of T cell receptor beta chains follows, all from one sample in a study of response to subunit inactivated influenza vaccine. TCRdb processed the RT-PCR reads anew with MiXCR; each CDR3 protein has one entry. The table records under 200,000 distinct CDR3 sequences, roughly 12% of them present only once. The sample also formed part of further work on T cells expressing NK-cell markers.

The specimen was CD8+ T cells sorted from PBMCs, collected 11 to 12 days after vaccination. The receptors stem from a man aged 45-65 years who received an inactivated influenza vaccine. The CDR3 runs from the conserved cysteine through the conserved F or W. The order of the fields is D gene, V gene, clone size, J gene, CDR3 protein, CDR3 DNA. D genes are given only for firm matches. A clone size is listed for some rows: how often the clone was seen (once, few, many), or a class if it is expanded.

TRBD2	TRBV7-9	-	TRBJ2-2	CASSPAGGTGELFF	TGTGCCAGCAGCCCGGCCGGGGGGACCGGGGAGCTGTTTTTT
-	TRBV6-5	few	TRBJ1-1	CASSSSRGLNTEAFF	TGTGCCAGCAGTTCCTCTCGGGGCTTGAACACTGAAGCTTTCTTT
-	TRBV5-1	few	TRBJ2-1	CASSLARGREQFF	TGCGCCAGCAGCTTGGCCCGGGGGCGTGAGCAGTTCTTC
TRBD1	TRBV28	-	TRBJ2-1	CASSSGTEYWGEQFF	TGTGCCAGCAGTTCCGGGACAGAGTATTGGGGTGAGCAGTTCTTC
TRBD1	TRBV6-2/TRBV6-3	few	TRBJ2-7	CASSFRTGGYSTPTYEQYF	TGTGCCAGCAGTTTCAGGACAGGGGGATATAGTACCCCTACGTACGAGCAGTACTTC
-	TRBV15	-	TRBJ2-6	CATSRGHDSGANVLTF	TGTGCCACCAGCAGAGGCCACGACTCTGGGGCCAACGTCCTGACTTTC
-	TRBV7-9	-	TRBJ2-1	CASSLVEQFF	TGTGCCAGCAGCTTAGTTGAGCAGTTCTTC
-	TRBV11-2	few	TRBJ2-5	CASSFLPLGFQETQYF	TGTGCCAGCAGCTTCCTCCCCTTGGGGTTTCAAGAGACCCAGTACTTC
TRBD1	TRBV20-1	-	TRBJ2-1	CSAKTGQGGYNEQFF	TGCAGTGCTAAGACGGGACAGGGTGGCTACAATGAGCAGTTCTTC
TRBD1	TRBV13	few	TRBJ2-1	CASRLWGQNNEQFF	TGTGCCAGCAGATTATGGGGACAGAACAATGAGCAGTTCTTC
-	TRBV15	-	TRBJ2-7	CATSFTGISYEQYF	TGTGCCACCAGCTTTACCGGGATTTCCTACGAGCAGTACTTC
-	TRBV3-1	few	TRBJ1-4	CASSQDVGEKLFF	TGTGCCAGCAGCCAAGATGTAGGGGAAAAACTGTTTTTT
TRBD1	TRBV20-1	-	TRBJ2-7	CSAIGQGYEQYF	TGCAGTGCTATTGGACAGGGTTACGAGCAGTACTTC
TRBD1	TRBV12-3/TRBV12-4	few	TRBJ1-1	CASSFVRDREAFF	TGTGCCAGCAGTTTTGTACGGGACAGGGAAGCTTTCTTT
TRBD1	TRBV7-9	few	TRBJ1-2	CASSLSGTGGNYGYTF	TGTGCCAGCAGCTTATCCGGGACAGGGGGAAACTATGGCTACACCTTC
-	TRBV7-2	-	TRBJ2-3	CASSFLYTDTQYF	TGTGCCAGCAGCTTTTTGTACACAGATACGCAGTATTTT
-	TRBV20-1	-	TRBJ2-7	CSARPHPYVSYEQYF	TGCAGTGCTAGACCCCACCCTTATGTGTCTTACGAGCAGTACTTC
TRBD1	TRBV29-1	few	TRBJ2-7	CSVGQTGVNYEQYF	TGCAGCGTGGGACAGACAGGGGTAAACTACGAGCAGTACTTC
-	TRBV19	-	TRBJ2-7	CASTPGGAYEQYF	TGTGCCAGTACCCCCGGGGGCGCCTACGAGCAGTACTTC
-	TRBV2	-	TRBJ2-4	CASSAGSSLAKNIQYF	TGTGCCAGCAGTGCAGGCAGCAGCCTAGCCAAAAACATTCAGTACTTC
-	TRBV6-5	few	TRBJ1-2	CASSYSRQEGNYGYTF	TGTGCCAGCAGTTACTCGAGGCAGGAGGGGAACTATGGCTACACCTTC
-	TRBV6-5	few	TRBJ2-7	CASSYSGRESYEQYF	TGTGCCAGCAGTTACTCGGGCAGGGAGTCCTACGAGCAGTACTTC
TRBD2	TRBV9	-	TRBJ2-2	CASSTYSGRNTGELFF	TGTGCCAGCAGTACGTATAGCGGGAGGAACACCGGGGAGCTGTTTTTT
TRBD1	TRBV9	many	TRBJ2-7	CASSVGQGAYEQYF	TGTGCCAGCAGCGTCGGACAGGGGGCCTACGAGCAGTACTTC
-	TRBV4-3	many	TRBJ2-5	CASSQEWEETQYF	TGCGCCAGCAGCCAAGAATGGGAAGAGACCCAGTACTTC
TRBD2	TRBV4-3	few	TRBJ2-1	CASSQEGRGFPYNEQFF	TGCGCCAGCAGCCAAGAAGGGCGGGGGTTCCCCTACAATGAGCAGTTCTTC
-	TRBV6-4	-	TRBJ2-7	CASSTQFRGSPYEQYF	TGTGCCAGCAGTACTCAATTCCGGGGCTCCCCCTACGAGCAGTACTTC
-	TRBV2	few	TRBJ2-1	CASSGDLNNEQFF	TGTGCCAGCAGTGGAGACTTGAACAATGAGCAGTTCTTC
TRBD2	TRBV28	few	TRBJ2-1	CASSAKLAVSYNEQFF	TGTGCCAGCAGCGCCAAACTAGCGGTTTCCTACAATGAGCAGTTCTTC
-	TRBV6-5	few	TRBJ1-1	CASARGDTEAFF	TGTGCCAGCGCCAGGGGAGACACTGAAGCTTTCTTT
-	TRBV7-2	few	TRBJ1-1	CASSLARSVGDTEAFF	TGTGCCAGCAGCTTAGCTAGGTCGGTGGGGGACACTGAAGCTTTCTTT
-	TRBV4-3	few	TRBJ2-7	CASSPGVAGSHEQYF	TGCGCCAGCAGCCCCGGCGTTGCCGGGAGCCACGAGCAGTACTTC
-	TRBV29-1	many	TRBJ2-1	CSVLGETSYNEQFF	TGCAGCGTCCTTGGAGAAACCTCCTACAATGAGCAGTTCTTC
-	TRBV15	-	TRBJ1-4	CATSARTNEKLFF	TGTGCCACCAGCGCCCGTACGAATGAAAAACTGTTTTTT
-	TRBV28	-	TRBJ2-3	CASSLDRRGTDTQYF	TGTGCCAGCAGTTTAGACAGGCGGGGGACAGATACGCAGTATTTT
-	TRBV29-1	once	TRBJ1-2	CSTRVNYGYTF	TGCAGCACGAGGGTTAACTATGGCTACACCTTC
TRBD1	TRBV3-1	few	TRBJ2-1	CASSHRDRVYNEQFF	TGTGCCAGCAGCCACCGGGACAGGGTCTACAATGAGCAGTTCTTC
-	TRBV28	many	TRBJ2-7	CASSRLGEQYF	TGTGCCAGCAGCCGTTTAGGCGAGCAGTACTTC
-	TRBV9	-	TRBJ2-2	CASSENTGELFF	TGTGCCAGCAGCGAGAACACCGGGGAGCTGTTTTTT
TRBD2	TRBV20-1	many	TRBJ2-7	CSVPGRGDYEQYF	TGCAGTGTCCCCGGGAGGGGGGACTACGAGCAGTACTTC
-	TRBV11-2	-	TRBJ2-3	CASSLADWGTDTQYF	TGTGCCAGCAGCTTAGCGGATTGGGGCACAGATACGCAGTATTTT
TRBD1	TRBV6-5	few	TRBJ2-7	CASSYSDPGTGSYEQYF	TGTGCCAGCAGTTACTCGGACCCTGGGACAGGATCCTACGAGCAGTACTTC
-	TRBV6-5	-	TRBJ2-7	CASSYSGASYEQYF	TGTGCCAGCAGTTACTCGGGGGCTTCCTACGAGCAGTACTTC
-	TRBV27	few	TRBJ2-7	CASSLEDTPFYEQYF	TGTGCCAGCAGTTTAGAGGACACCCCATTCTACGAGCAGTACTTC
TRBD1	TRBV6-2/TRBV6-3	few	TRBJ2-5	CASSPSGTVYQETQYF	TGTGCCAGCAGCCCATCCGGGACAGTGTACCAAGAGACCCAGTACTTC
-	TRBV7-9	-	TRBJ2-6	CASSAFSGANVLTF	TGTGCCAGCAGCGCATTCTCTGGGGCCAACGTCCTGACTTTC
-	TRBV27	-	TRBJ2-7	CASSLLLGNEQYF	TGTGCCAGCAGTTTATTGCTGGGCAACGAGCAGTACTTC
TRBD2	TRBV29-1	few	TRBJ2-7	CSVESREGFDEQYF	TGCAGCGTTGAAAGCAGGGAGGGTTTTGACGAGCAGTACTTC
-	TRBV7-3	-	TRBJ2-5	CASSPTGGRRETQYF	TGTGCCAGCAGCCCAACTGGGGGGCGCAGGGAGACCCAGTACTTC
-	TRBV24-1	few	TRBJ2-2	CATSDFGILGAGELFF	TGTGCCACCAGTGATTTTGGCATCCTGGGGGCCGGGGAGCTGTTTTTT
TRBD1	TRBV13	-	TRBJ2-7	CASSFTGTGFYEQYF	TGTGCCAGCAGTTTTACCGGGACAGGCTTCTACGAGCAGTACTTC
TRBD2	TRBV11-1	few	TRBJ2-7	CASKQGLAGEGGTYEQYF	TGTGCCAGCAAACAAGGACTAGCGGGAGAAGGGGGCACCTACGAGCAGTACTTC
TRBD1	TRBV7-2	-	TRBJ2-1	CASSQGTGAGNEQFF	TGTGCCAGCAGCCAAGGGACAGGGGCGGGCAATGAGCAGTTCTTC
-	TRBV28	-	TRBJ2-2	CASSLSPWQVRPGELFF	TGTGCCAGCAGTTTATCCCCGTGGCAGGTTAGACCCGGGGAGCTGTTTTTT
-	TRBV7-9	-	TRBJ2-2	CASSLVDRRTGELFF	TGTGCCAGCAGCTTAGTAGACAGGCGGACCGGGGAGCTGTTTTTT
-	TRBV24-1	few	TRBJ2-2	CATSDFVRGPGGELFF	TGTGCCACCAGTGATTTCGTGCGGGGCCCGGGAGGGGAGCTGTTTTTT
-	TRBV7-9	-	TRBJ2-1	CASSLNSVNEQFF	TGTGCCAGCAGCTTGAACAGCGTGAATGAGCAGTTCTTC
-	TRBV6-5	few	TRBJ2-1	CASSYGANEQFF	TGTGCCAGCAGTTATGGTGCCAATGAGCAGTTCTTC
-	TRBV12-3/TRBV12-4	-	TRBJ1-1	CASSPDRLNTEAFF	TGTGCCAGCAGTCCCGACAGGCTGAACACTGAAGCTTTCTTT